One sample yielded the 13 T cell receptor beta chains listed below, sequenced in a study of human thymus T cells. Produced via immunoSEQ multiplex PCR; TCRdb's table is partial and in-frame only. The table records approximately 46,000 clones, 95% of them present only once. The specimen was blood. The receptors were sampled from a girl under three years old with a congenital heart defect but otherwise immunologically healthy.

V gene TRBV6-5 combines with J gene TRBJ2-1, with D perhaps matching TRBD1 (6 bases). The CDR3 length is 13 residues. CDR1 and CDR2 from the germline V gene are MNHEY and SVGAGI. Trimming removed 6 bases at V and 4 bases at J, with 10 bases between. The CDR3 spells CASSGTGYNEQFF. The DNA for the CDR3 is TGTGCCAGCAGCGGAACAGGGTACAATGAGCAGTTCTTC.

CDR3 coding DNA: TGTGCCAGTAGGGGGAGCGCCTACAATGAGCAGTTCTTC. This encodes CASRGSAYNEQFF. This chain connects TRBV19 to TRBJ2-1, with a tentative D call TRBD2 (5 bases). Trimming shortened V by 6 bases and J by 2 bases, and 8 bases separated the two germline ends. The germline V gene has CDR1 LNHDA and CDR2 SQIVND (reference sequence). The CDR3 contains 13 residues. Full variable domain (remainder filled in from reference TRBV19 and TRBJ2-1): DGGITQSPKYLFRKEGQNVTLSCEQNLNHDAMYWYRQDPGQGLRLIYYSQIVNDFQKGDIAEGYSVSREKKESFPLTVTSAQKNPTAFYLCASRGSAYNEQFFGPGTRLTVL.

The chain uses TRBV4-3 and TRBJ2-7, with 7 bases aligning to TRBD2. This CDR3 has 15 residues. CDR1 and CDR2 (germline): LGHNA, YSLEER. Trimming removed 5 bases from V and 2 bases from J; junction bases left unmatched: 9. CDR3 nucleotides: TGCGCCAGCAGCGAAGCGGGAAGCGGGACCTACGAGCAGTACTTC. Protein sequence: CASSEAGSGTYEQYF.

The chain joins TRBV5-4 to TRBJ2-7; 8 bases are a match to TRBD2. CDR1 and CDR2 (germline): SGHNT, YYREEE (reference sequence). The CDR3 is 17 residues long. With 3 bases clipped from V and 4 bases from J, the junction kept 15 bases outside the gene matches. The CDR3 here is CASSSLPGLARVYEQYF. As DNA, the CDR3 is TGTGCCAGCAGCTCGCTCCCTGGACTAGCCAGAGTGTACGAGCAGTACTTC.

The chain carries TRBV14 and TRBJ2-6; a weak D match, TRBD1 (5 bases). CDR3 length: 15 amino acids. Trimming cost V 1 base and J 2 bases, with 6 bases left between them. The germline V gene encodes CDR1 SGHDN and CDR2 FVKESK. The CDR3 loop is CASSQGGTGANVLTF. As DNA, the CDR3 is TGTGCCAGCAGCCAAGGGGGCACTGGGGCCAACGTCCTGACTTTC.

CDR3 sequence: CASSTQRSYGYTF. CDR3 nucleotides: TGTGCCAGTAGTACTCAACGGTCCTATGGCTACACCTTC. This sequence joins TRBV19 and TRBJ1-2; D not resolved. The CDR3 length is 13 residues. V was shortened by 4 bases and J by 4 bases, with 10 bases between the two germline ends. Germline CDR1 reads LNHDA; CDR2 reads SQIVND (reference sequence).

This clone was seen a single time. The V and J genes are TRBV6-6 and TRBJ2-6; TRBD1 is a possible D gene (5 bases). V dropped 4 bases and J dropped 1 base, with 8 bases sitting between them. In germline, CDR1 is MNHNY, CDR2 SVGAGI (reference sequence). The CDR3 runs to 15 residues. CDR3 protein: CASSSPGSGANVLTF. The CDR3 coding sequence is TGTGCCAGCAGTTCACCAGGGTCTGGGGCCAACGTCCTGACTTTC.

This sequence joins TRBV10-1 and TRBJ2-3; perhaps D is TRBD1 or TRBD2 (6 bases each). CDR1 and CDR2 from the germline V gene are WNHNN and SYGVQD (reference sequence). The CDR3 totals 18 residues. Trimming removed 10 bases at V and 5 bases at J, with 31 bases between. CDR3 DNA: TGCGCCACTACGAGGAGGGGGAGCGGGTATCTGGCACTAGATACGCAGTATTTT. Translating it yields CATTRRGSGYLALDTQYF.

The chain uses TRBV19 and TRBJ2-5; D is undetermined. Per germline, CDR1 LNHDA and CDR2 SQIVND (reference sequence). CDR3 size: 15 residues. V lost 2 bases to trimming and J lost 2 bases, with 12 bases between them. The CDR3 DNA is TGTGCCAGTAGTATAACGGGCCCGAGGCAAGAGACCCAGTACTTC. Translation gives CASSITGPRQETQYF.

The chain joins TRBV5-1 to TRBJ2-4; D is unresolved. V gave up 0 bases and J gave up 3 bases, with 7 bases separating them. CDR3 size: 14 residues. Germline V lookup: CDR1 SGHRS, CDR2 YFSETQ. The CDR3, as DNA: TGCGCCAGCAGCTTGGTAGGAGACAAAAACATTCAGTACTTC. Its translation is CASSLVGDKNIQYF. Together with reference TRBV5-1 and TRBJ2-4, the CDR3 gives the full variable domain: KAGVTQTPRYLIKTRGQQVTLSCSPISGHRSVSWYQQTPGQGLQFLFEYFSETQRNKGNFPGRFSGRQFSNSRSEMNVSTLELGDSALYLCASSLVGDKNIQYFGAGTRLSVL.

V and J are TRBV29-1 and TRBJ2-5; D unclear. The tail of the sequence fits TRBJ2-7 better, so the J call may be wrong. The CDR3 runs 12 residues. Germline V gives CDR1 SQVTM, CDR2 ANQGSEA. Here the CDR3 DNA reads TGCAGCGTTTATGGCGGTACCTACGAGCAGTACTTC. It codes for CSVYGGTYEQYF.

To note about this clone: At one end, the junction sequence differs from germline, possibly due to a read error. The CDR3 reads CASTTGWGGTEELFF. The CDR3 region has the DNA TGTGCCAGCACCACGGGGTGGGGTGGGACCGAGGAGCTGTTTTTT. V gene TRBV9 combines with J gene TRBJ2-2; D tentatively reads TRBD1 or TRBD2 (5 bases each). Germline CDR1 SGDLS, CDR2 YYNGEE. The CDR3 is 15 amino acids.

The chain uses TRBV4-1 and TRBJ2-7; 7 bases are shared with TRBD2. Germline V gives CDR1 MGHRA, CDR2 YSYEKL. V was clipped by 0 bases and J by 2 bases; unmatched bases: 10. CDR3 length: 17 residues. CDR3 in amino acids: CASSQDRTSLLAYEQYF. Here the CDR3 DNA reads TGCGCCAGCAGCCAAGACCGGACTAGTCTGTTAGCCTACGAGCAGTACTTC.